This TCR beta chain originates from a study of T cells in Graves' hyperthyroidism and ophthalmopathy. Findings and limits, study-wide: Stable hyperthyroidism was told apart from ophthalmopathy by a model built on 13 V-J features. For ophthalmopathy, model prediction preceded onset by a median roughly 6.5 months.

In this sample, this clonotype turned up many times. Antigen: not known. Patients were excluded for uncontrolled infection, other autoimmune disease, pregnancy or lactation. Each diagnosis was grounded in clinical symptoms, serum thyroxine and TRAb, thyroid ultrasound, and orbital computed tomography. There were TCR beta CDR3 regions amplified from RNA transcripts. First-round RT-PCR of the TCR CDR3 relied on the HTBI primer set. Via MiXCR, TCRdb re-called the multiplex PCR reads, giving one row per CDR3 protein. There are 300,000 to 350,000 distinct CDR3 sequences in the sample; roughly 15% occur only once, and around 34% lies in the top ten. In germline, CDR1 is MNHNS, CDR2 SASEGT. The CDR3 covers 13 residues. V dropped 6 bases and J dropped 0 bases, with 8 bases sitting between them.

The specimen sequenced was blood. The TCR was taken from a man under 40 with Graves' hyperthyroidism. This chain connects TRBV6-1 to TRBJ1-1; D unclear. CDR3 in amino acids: CASSRSLNTEAFF. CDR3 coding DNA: TGTGCCAGCAGCCGTTCCTTGAACACTGAAGCTTTCTTT.